This T cell receptor beta chain is drawn from a study of molecular identifiers for immune sequencing clone quantification. TCRdb processed the PCR reads anew with MiXCR; each CDR3 protein has one entry. The table has approximately 93,000 distinct CDR3 sequences, approximately 25% seen once. This clonotype was seen more than once but under ten times. Its matching antigen is unknown. Study-wide findings and caveats: In cases of identical TCR molecules sharing a barcode, highly expanded clone sizes could be underestimated.

Naive CD8 libraries came from approximately 20,000 to 1,000,000 sorted cells with 10%, 30% or 50% RNA. Sorting defined naive CD8 T cells as CD8+CD4-CCR7+CD45RA+. Material for sequencing was naive CD8+ T cells from blood, with Jurkat cell RNA spiked in. As to subset: FACS-sorted CD8+CD4-CCR7+CD45RA+ naive T cells. The receptor was derived from a human donor in good health. Some libraries in this study had Jurkat cell RNA spiked in.

Written as DNA, the CDR3 is TGCGCCAGCAGCCTTGCCGCGTCCGAGCCCTACGAGCAGTACTTC. Protein: CASSLAASEPYEQYF. J is TRBJ2-7 and V is TRBV4-3; D not certain. The CDR3 contains 15 residues. Trimming removed 4 bases from V and 2 bases from J, with 15 bases in between. The V gene's germline CDR1 is LGHNA and CDR2 YSLEER.